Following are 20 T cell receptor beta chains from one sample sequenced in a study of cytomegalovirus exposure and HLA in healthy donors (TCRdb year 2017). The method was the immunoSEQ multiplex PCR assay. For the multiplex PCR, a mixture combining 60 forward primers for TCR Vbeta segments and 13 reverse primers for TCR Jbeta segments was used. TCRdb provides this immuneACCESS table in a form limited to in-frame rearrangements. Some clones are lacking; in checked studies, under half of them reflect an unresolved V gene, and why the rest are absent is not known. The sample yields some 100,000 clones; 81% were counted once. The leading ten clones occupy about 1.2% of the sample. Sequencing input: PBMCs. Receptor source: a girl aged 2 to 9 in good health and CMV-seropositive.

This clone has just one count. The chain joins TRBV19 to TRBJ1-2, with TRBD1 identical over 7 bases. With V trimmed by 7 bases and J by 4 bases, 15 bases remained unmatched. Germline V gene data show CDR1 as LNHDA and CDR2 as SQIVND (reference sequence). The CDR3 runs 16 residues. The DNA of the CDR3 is TGTGCCAGTACCCAACCAGGACAGGCTGCTACCTATGGCTACACCTTC. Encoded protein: CASTQPGQAATYGYTF.

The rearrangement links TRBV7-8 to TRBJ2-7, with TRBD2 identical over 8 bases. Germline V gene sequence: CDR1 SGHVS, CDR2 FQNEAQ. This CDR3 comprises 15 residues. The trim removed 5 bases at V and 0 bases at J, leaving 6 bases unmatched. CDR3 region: CASSKPGTSSYEQYF. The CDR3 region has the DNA TGTGCCAGCAGCAAGCCCGGGACTAGCTCCTACGAGCAGTACTTC.

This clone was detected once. The CDR3, as DNA: TGTGCCAGCATCTCGACAGGTACCTACGAGCAGTACTTC. Encoded protein: CASISTGTYEQYF. The chain uses TRBV7-8 and TRBJ2-7, with D perhaps matching TRBD1 (6 bases). V was trimmed by 7 bases and J by 2 bases, leaving 12 bases between them. Germline CDR1 reads SGHVS; CDR2 reads FQNEAQ. This CDR3 contains 13 residues.

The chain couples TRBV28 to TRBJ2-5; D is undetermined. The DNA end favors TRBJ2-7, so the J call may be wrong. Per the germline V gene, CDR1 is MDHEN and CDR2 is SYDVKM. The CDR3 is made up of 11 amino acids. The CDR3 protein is CASSQAYEQYF. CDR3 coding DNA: TGTGCCAGTAGTCAGGCCTACGAGCAGTACTTC.

The CDR3 reads CASSPRWTSGRVYEQYF. The CDR3 DNA reads as TGTGCCAGCAGCCCGAGATGGACTAGCGGGAGGGTCTACGAGCAGTACTTC. The J gene is TRBJ2-7, the V gene TRBV13, with 15 positions matching TRBD2. The CDR3 extends over 17 amino acids. V shed 5 bases and J 3 bases; nucleotides not matched to a gene: 8. Germline V lookup: CDR1 PRHDT, CDR2 FYEKMQ (reference sequence).

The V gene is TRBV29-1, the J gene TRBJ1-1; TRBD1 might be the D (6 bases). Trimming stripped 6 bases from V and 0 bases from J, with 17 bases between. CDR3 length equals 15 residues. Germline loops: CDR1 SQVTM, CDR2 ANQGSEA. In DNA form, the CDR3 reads TGCAGCGTCGCCGAAAGCCCAGGGGTGAACACTGAAGCTTTCTTT. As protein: CSVAESPGVNTEAFF.

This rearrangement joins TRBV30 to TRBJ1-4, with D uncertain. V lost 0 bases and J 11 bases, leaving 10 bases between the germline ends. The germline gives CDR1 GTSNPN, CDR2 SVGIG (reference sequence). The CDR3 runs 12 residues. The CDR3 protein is CAWSVGETKLFF. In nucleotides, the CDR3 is TGTGCCTGGAGTGTTGGGGAGACGAAACTGTTTTTT. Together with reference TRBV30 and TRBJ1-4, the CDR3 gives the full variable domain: SQTIHQWPATLVQPVGSPLSLECTVEGTSNPNLYWYRQAAGRGLQLLFYSVGIGQISSEVPQNLSASRPQDRQFILSSKKLLLSDSGFYLCAWSVGETKLFFGSGTQLSVL.

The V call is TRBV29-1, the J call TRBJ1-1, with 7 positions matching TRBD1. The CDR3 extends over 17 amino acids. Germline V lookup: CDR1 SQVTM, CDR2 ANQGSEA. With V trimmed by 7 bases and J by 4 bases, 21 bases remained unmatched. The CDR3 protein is CSAASKDREYLATEAFF. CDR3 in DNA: TGCAGCGCTGCATCGAAAGACAGGGAGTATTTAGCCACTGAAGCTTTCTTT.

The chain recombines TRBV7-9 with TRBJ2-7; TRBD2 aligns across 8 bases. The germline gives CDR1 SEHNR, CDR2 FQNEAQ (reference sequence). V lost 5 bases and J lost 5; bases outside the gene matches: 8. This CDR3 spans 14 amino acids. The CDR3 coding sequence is TGTGCCAGCAGCGAGACTAGCGTGAACCACGAGCAGTACTTC. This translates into CASSETSVNHEQYF.

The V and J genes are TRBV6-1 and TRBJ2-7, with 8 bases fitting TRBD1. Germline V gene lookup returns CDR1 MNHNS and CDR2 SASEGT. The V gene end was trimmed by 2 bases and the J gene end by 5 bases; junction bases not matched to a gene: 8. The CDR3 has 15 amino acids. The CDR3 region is CASSETLQGAHEQYF. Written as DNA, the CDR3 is TGTGCCAGCAGTGAAACGTTGCAGGGGGCTCACGAGCAGTACTTC.

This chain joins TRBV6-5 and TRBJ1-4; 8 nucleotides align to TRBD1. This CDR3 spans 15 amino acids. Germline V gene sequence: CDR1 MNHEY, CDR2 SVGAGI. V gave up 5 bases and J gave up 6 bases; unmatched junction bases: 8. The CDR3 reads CASSRYRGIDEKLFF. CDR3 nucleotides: TGTGCCAGCAGTCGATACAGGGGGATAGATGAAAAACTGTTTTTT.

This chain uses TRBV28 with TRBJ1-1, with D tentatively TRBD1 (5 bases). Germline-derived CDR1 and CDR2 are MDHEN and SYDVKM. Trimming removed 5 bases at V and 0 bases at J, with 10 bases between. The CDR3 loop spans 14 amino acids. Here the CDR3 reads CASSLDTMNTEAFF. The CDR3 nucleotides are TGTGCCAGCAGTCTGGACACCATGAACACTGAAGCTTTCTTT.

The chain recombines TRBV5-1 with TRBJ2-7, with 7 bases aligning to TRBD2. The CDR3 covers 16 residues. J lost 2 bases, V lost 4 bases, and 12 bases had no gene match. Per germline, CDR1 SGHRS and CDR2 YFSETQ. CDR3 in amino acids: CASSIGTTYPTYEQYF. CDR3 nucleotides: TGCGCCAGCAGCATAGGGACTACCTACCCCACCTACGAGCAGTACTTC. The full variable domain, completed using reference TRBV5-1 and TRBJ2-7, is KAGVTQTPRYLIKTRGQQVTLSCSPISGHRSVSWYQQTPGQGLQFLFEYFSETQRNKGNFPGRFSGRQFSNSRSEMNVSTLELGDSALYLCASSIGTTYPTYEQYFGPGTRLTVT.

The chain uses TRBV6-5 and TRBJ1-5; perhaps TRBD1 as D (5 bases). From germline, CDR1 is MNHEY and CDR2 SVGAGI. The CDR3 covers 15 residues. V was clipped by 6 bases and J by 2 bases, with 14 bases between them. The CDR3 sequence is CASSFGQGGNQPQHF. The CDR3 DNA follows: TGTGCCAGCAGCTTCGGTCAGGGTGGCAATCAGCCCCAGCATTTT.

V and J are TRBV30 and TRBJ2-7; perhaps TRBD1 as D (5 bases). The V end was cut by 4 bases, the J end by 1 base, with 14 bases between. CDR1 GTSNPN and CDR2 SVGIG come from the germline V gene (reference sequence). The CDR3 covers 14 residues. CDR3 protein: CAWNVGAPSYEQYF. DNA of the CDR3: TGTGCCTGGAACGTTGGGGCGCCTTCCTACGAGCAGTACTTC.

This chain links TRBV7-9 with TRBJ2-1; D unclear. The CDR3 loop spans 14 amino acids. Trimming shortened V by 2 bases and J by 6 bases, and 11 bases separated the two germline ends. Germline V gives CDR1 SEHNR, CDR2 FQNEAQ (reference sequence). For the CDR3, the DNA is TGTGCCAGCAGCTTAAGTATCGCCAGCAATGAGCAGTTCTTC. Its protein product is CASSLSIASNEQFF.

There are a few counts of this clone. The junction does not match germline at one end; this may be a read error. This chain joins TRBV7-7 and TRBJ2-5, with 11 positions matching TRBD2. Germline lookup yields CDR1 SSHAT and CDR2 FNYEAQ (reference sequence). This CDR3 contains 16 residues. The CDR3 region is CASSYGTSGSQETQYF. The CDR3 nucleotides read TGTGCTAGCAGCTATGGGACTAGCGGAAGCCAAGAGACCCAGTACTTC.

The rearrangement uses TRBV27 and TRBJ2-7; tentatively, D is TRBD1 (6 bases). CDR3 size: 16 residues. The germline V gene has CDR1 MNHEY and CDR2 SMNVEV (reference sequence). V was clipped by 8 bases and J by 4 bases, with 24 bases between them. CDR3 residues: CASQRLTGSPNYEQYF. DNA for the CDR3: TGTGCCAGCCAGAGACTAACAGGGTCCCCTAATTACGAGCAGTACTTC.

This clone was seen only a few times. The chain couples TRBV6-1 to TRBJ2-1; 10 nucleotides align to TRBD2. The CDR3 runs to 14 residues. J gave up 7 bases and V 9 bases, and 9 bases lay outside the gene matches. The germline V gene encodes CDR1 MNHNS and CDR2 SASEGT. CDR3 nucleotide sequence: TGTGCCAGTCCACCGGGACTAGCGAGAAATGAGCAGTTCTTC. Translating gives CASPPGLARNEQFF.

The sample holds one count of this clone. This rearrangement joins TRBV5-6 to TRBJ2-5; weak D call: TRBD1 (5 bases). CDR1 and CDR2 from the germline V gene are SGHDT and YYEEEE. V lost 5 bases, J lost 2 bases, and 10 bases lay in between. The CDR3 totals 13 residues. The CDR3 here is CASSRPGQETQYF. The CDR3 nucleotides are TGTGCCAGCAGTAGACCAGGGCAAGAGACCCAGTACTTC.